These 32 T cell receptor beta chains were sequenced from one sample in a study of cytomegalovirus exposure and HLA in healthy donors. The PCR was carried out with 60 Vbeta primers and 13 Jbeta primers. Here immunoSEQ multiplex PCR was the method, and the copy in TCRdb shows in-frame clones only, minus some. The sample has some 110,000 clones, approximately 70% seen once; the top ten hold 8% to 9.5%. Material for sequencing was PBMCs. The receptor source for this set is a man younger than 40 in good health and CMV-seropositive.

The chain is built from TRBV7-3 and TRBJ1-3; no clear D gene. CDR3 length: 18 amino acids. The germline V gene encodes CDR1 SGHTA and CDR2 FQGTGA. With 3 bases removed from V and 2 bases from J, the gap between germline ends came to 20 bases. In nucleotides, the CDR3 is TGTGCCAGCAGCTTCAGGCCTGTGGTGGGCGTGACTGGAAACACCATATATTTT. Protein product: CASSFRPVVGVTGNTIYF.

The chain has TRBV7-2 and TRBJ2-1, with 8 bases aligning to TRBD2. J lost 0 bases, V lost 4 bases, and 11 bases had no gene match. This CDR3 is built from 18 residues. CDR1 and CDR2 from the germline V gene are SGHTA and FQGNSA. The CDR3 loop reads CASSSQAGGLRSYNEQFF. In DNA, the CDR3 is TGTGCCAGCAGCTCCCAGGCGGGGGGACTCCGCTCCTACAATGAGCAGTTCTTC.

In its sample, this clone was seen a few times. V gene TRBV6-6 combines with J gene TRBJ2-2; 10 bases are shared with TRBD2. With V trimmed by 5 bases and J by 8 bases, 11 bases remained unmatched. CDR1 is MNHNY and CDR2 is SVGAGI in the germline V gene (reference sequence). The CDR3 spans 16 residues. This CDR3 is CASSPRSGRAGGELFF. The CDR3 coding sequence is TGTGCCAGCAGTCCCCGGAGCGGGAGGGCCGGGGGGGAGCTGTTTTTT.

CDR3 protein: CASSSPGGSGYEQYF. CDR3 sequence (DNA): TGTGCCAGCAGCTCTCCCGGGGGATCCGGCTACGAGCAGTACTTC. V and J are TRBV5-6 and TRBJ2-7, with D possibly being TRBD2 (6 bases). Germline-derived CDR1 and CDR2 are SGHDT and YYEEEE. This CDR3 has 15 residues. V was trimmed by 3 bases and J by 3 bases, leaving 16 bases between them.

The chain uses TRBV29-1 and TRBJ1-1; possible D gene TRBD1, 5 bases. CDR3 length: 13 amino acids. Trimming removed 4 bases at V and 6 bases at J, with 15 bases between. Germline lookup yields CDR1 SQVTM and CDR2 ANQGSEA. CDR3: CSVGRGRRAEAFF. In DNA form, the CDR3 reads TGCAGCGTTGGGAGGGGTCGGAGGGCTGAAGCTTTCTTT. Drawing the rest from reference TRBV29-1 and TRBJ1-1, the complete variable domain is SAVISQKPSRDICQRGTSLTIQCQVDSQVTMMFWYRQQPGQSLTLIATANQGSEATYESGFVIDKFPISRPNLTFSTLTVSNMSPEDSSIYLCSVGRGRRAEAFFGQGTRLTVV.

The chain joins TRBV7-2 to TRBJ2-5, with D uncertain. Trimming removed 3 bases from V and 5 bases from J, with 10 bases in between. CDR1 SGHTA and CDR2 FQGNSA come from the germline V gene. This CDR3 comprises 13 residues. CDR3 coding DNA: TGTGCCAGCAGCTTTGGAGAGTTGGAGACCCAGTACTTC. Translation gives CASSFGELETQYF.

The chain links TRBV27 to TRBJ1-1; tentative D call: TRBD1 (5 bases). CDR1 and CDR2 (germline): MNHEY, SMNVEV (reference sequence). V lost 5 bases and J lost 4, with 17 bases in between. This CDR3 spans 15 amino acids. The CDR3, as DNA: TGTGCCAGCAGTCCGAATGTCGGAGGGGTCACTGAAGCTTTCTTT. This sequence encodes CASSPNVGGVTEAFF.

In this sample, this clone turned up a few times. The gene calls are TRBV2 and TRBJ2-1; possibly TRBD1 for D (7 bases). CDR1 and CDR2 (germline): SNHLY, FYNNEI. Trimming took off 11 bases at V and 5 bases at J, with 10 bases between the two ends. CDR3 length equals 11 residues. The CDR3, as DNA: TGTGCCTCAGGGGGGCACAATGAGCAGTTCTTC. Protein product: CASGGHNEQFF.

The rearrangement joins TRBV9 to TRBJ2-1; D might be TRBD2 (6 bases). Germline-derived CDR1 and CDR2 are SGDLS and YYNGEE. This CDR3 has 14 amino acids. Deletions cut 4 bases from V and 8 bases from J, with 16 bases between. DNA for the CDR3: TGTGCCAGCAGCCCTAACCGGGCTAGCGATGAGCAGTTCTTC. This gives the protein CASSPNRASDEQFF.

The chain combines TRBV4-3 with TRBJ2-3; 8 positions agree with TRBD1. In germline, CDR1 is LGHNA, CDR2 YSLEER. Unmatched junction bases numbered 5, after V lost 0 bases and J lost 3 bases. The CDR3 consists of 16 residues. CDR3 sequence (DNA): TGCGCCAGCAGCCAAGACAGGGGGCCGAAGACAGATACGCAGTATTTT. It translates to CASSQDRGPKTDTQYF.

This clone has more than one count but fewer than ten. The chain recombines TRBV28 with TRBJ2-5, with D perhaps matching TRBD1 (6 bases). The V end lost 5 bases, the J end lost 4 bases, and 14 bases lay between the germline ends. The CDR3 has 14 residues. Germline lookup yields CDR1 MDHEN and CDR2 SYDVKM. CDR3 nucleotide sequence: TGTGCCAGCAGTATCCAGGGGCCTCGAGAGACCCAGTACTTC. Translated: CASSIQGPRETQYF. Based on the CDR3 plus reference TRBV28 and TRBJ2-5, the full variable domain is DVKVTQSSRYLVKRTGEKVFLECVQDMDHENMFWYRQDPGLGLRLIYFSYDVKMKEKGDIPEGYSVSREKKERFSLILESASTNQTSMYLCASSIQGPRETQYFGPGTRLLVL.

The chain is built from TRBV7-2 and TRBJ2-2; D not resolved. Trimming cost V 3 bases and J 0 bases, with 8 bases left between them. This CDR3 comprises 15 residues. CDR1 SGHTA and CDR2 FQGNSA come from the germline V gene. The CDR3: CASSLVDTNTGELFF. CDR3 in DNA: TGTGCCAGCAGCTTGGTAGACACGAACACCGGGGAGCTGTTTTTT.

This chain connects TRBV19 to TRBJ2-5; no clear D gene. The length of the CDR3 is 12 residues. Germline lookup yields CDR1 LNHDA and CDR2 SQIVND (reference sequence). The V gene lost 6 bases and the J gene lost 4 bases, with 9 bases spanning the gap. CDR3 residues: CASRGRGETQYF. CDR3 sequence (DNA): TGTGCCAGTAGAGGCCGAGGAGAGACCCAGTACTTC.

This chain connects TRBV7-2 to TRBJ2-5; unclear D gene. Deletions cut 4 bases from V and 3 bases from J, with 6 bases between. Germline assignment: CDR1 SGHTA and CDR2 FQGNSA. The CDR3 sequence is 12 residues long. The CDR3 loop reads CASSSLKETQYF. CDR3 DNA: TGTGCCAGCAGCTCTCTAAAAGAGACCCAGTACTTC.

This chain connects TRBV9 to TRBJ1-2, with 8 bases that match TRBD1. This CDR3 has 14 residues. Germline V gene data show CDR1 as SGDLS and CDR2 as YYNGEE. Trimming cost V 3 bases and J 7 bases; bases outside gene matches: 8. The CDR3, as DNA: TGTGCCAGCAGCGCGAGCCAGGGGGCCGGTGGCTACACCTTC. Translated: CASSASQGAGGYTF.

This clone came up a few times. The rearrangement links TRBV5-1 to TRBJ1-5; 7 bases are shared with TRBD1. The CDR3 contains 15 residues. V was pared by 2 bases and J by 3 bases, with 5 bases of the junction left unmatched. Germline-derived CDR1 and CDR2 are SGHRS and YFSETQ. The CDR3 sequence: CASSFGTAFNQPQHF. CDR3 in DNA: TGCGCCAGCAGCTTTGGGACAGCTTTCAATCAGCCCCAGCATTTT.

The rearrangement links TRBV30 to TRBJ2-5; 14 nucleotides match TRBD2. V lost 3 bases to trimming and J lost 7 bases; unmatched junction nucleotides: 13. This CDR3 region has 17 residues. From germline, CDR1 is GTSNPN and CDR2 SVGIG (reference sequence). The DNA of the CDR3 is TGTGCCTGGAGGCCCCTCCTGACTAGCGGGAGGGCGAGGACCCAGTACTTC. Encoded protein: CAWRPLLTSGRARTQYF.

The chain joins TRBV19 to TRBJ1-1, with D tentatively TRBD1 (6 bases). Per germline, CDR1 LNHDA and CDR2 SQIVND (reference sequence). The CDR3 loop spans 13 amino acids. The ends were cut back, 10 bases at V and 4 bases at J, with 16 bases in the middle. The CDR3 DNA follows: TGTGCCATCACACAGGGTAAGGGCACTGAAGCTTTCTTT. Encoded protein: CAITQGKGTEAFF.

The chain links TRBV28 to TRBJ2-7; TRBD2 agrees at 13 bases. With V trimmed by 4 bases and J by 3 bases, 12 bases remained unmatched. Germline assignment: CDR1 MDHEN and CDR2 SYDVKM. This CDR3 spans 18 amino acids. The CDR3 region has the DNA TGTGCCAGCAGTTCCGGACTAGCGGGAGCATCGGGTGGCTACGAGCAGTACGTC. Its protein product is CASSSGLAGASGGYEQYV.

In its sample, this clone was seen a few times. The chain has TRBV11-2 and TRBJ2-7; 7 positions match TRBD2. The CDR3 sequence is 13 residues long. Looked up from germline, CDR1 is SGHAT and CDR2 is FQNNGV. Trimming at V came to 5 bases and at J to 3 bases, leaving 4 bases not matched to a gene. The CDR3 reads CASSPRDYYEQYF. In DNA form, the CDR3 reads TGTGCCAGCAGCCCCCGGGACTACTACGAGCAGTACTTC.

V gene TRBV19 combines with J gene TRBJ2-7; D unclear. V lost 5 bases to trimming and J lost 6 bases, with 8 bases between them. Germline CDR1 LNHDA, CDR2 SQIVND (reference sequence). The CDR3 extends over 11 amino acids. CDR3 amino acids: CASSSGIEQYF. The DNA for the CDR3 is TGTGCCAGTAGTTCGGGTATCGAGCAGTACTTC.

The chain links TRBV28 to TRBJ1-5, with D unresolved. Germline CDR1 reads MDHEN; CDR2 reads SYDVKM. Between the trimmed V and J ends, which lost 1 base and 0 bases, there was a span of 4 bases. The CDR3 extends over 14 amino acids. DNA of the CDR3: TGTGCCAGCAGTTTATATCTTAGCAATCAGCCCCAGCATTTT. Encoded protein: CASSLYLSNQPQHF.

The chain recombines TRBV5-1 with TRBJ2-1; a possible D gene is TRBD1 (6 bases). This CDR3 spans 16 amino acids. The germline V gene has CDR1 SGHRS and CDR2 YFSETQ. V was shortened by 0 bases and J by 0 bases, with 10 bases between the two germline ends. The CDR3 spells CASSLEQGSSYNEQFF. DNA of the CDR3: TGCGCCAGCAGCTTGGAACAGGGTAGCTCCTACAATGAGCAGTTCTTC.

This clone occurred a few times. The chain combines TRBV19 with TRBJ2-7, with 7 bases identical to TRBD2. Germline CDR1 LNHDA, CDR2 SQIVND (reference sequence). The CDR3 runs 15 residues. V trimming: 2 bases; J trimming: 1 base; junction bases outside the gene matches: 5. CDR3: CASSISGGGSYEQYF. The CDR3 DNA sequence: TGTGCCAGTAGTATATCTGGCGGGGGTTCCTACGAGCAGTACTTC.

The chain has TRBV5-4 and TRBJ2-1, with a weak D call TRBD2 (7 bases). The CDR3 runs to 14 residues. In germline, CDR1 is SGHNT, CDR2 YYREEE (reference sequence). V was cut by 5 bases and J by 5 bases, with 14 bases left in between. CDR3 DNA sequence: TGTGCCAGCAGTTACGGGGGGCGAAACAATGAGCAGTTCTTC. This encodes CASSYGGRNNEQFF.

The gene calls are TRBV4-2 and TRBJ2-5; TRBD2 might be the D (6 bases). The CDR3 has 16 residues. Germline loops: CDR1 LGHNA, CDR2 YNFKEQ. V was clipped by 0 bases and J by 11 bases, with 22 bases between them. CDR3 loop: CASSQDSGPSAMTQYF. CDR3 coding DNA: TGTGCCAGCAGCCAAGACTCCGGGCCTAGCGCCATGACTCAGTACTTC.

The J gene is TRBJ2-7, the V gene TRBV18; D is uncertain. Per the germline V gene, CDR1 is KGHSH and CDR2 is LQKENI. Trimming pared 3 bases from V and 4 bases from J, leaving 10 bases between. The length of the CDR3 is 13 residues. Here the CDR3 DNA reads TGTGCCAGCTCACCGGAGCTTGGGTACGAGCAGTACGTC. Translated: CASSPELGYEQYV.

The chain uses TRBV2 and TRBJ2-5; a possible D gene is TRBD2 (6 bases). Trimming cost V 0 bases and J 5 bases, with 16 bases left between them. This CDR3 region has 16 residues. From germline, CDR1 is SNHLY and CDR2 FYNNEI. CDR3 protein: CASSEAFLSGGETQYF. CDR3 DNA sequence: TGTGCCAGCAGTGAAGCTTTCCTATCAGGAGGGGAGACCCAGTACTTC.

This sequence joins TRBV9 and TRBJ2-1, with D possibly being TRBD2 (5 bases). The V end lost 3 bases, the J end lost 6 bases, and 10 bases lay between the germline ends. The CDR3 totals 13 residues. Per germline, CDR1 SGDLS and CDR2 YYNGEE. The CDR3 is CASSGPGVNEQFF. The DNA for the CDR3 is TGTGCCAGCAGCGGCCCCGGGGTCAATGAGCAGTTCTTC.

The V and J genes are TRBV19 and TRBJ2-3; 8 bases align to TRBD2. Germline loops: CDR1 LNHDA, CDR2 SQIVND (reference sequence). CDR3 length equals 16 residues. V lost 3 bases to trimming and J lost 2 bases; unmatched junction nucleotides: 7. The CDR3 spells CASSIGLAGFTDTQYF. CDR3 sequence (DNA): TGTGCCAGTAGTATTGGGTTAGCGGGGTTCACAGATACGCAGTATTTT.

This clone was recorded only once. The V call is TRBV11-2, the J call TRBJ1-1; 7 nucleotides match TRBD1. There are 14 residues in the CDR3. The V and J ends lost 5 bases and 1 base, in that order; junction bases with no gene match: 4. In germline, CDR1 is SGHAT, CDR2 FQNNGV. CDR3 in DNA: TGTGCCAGCAGCCTGGACAGGAGGAACACTGAAGCTTTCTTT. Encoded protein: CASSLDRRNTEAFF.

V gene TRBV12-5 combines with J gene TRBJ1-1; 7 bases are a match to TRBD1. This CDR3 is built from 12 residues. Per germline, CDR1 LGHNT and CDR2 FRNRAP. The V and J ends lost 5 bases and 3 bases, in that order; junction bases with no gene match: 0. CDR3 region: CASGQGDTEAFF. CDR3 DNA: TGTGCTAGTGGTCAGGGGGACACTGAAGCTTTCTTT. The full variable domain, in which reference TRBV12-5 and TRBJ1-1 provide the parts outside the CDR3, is DARVTQTPRHKVTEMGQEVTMRCQPILGHNTVFWYRQTMMQGLELLAYFRNRAPLDDSGMPKDRFSAEMPDATLATLKIQPSEPRDSAVYFCASGQGDTEAFFGQGTRLTVV.